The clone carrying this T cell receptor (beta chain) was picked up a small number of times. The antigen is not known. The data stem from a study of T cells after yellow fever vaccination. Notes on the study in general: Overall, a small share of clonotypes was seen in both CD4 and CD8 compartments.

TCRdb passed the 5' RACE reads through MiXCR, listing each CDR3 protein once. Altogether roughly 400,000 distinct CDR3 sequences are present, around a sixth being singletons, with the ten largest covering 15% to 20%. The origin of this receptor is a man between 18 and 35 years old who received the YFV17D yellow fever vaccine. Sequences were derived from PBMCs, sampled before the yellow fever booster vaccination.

The CDR3 DNA follows: TGCAGCGTTGAAACGGGACAGGGGGTCGGCGGCTACACCTTC. Its translation is CSVETGQGVGGYTF. V usage is TRBV29-1 and J usage is TRBJ1-2, with 11 positions matching TRBD1. The junction had 7 bases not matched to a gene; V was cut back by 2 bases and J by 8 bases. The CDR3 loop spans 14 amino acids. Germline CDR1 reads SQVTM; CDR2 reads ANQGSEA.